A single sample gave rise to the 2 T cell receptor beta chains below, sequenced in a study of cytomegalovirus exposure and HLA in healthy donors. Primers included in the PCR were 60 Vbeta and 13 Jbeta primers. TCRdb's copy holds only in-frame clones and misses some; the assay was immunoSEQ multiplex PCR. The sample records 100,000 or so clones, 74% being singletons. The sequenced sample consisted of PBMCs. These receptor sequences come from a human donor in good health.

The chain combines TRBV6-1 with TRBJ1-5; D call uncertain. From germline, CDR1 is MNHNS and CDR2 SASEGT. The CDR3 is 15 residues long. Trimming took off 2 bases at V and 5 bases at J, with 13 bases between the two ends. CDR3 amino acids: CASSERTAHYQPQHF. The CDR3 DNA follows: TGTGCCAGCAGTGAAAGAACAGCCCACTATCAGCCCCAGCATTTT.

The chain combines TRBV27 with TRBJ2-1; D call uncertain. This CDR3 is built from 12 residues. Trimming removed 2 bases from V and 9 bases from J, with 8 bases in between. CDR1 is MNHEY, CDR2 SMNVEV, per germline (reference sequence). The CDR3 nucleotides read TGTGCCAGCAGTTTAGGGCACGGTGAGCAGTTCTTC. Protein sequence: CASSLGHGEQFF.